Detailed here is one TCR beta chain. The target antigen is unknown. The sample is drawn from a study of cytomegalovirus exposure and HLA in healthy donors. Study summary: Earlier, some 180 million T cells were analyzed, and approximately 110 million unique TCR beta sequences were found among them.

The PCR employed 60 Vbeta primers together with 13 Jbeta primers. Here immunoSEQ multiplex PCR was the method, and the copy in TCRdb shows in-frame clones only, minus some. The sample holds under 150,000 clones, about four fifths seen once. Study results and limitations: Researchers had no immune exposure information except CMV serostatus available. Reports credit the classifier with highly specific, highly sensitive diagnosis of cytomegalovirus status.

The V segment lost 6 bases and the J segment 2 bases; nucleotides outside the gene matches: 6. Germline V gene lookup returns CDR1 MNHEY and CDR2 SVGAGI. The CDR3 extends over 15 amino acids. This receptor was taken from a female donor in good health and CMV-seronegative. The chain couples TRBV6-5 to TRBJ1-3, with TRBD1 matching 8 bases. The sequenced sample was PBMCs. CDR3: CASRTGGNAGNTIYF. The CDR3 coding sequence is TGTGCCAGCAGAACAGGGGGAAATGCTGGAAACACCATATATTTT.